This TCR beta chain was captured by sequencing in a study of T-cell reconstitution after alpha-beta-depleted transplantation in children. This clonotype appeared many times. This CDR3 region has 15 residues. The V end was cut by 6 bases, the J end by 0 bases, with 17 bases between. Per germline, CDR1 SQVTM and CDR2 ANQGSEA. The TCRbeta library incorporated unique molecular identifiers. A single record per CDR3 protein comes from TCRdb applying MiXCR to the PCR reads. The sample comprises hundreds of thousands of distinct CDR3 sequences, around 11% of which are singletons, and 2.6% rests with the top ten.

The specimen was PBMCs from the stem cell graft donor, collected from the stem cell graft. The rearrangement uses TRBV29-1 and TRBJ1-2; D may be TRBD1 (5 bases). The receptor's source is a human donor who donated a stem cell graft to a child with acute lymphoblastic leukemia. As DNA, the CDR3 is TGCAGCGTCCTCCTTACAGGACTAGCTAACTATGGCTACACCTTC. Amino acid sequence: CSVLLTGLANYGYTF.